These 24 T cell receptor beta chains share one sample of origin, sequenced in a study of blood T cell repertoires in COVID-19. Using immunoSEQ multiplex PCR, the repertoire was profiled, and TCRdb retains in-frame clones only, with some absent. This sample carries around 220,000 clones, 84% of them seen once, and the ten largest clones take just under 20%. The sample comprised peripheral blood. The source of these receptors is a man in his thirties or forties with active or convalescent COVID-19.

This clone appeared a single time. The rearrangement joins TRBV4-1 to TRBJ2-7, with 10 nucleotides matching TRBD2. The CDR3 covers 16 residues. The trim removed 0 bases at V and 2 bases at J, leaving 4 bases unmatched. CDR1 and CDR2 (germline): MGHRA, YSYEKL. CDR3 coding DNA: TGCGCCAGCAGCCAAGATTCCAGCGGGAGGGCCTACGAGCAGTACTTC. This gives the protein CASSQDSSGRAYEQYF.

This rearrangement joins TRBV28 to TRBJ2-5; TRBD1 is a possible D gene (8 bases). From germline, CDR1 is MDHEN and CDR2 SYDVKM. V lost 7 bases and J lost 5, with 23 bases in between. This CDR3 comprises 16 residues. CDR3 DNA sequence: TGTGCCAGCACCCTGGGGGGGACAGGTCTCCGGGAGACCCAGTACTTC. Its protein is CASTLGGTGLRETQYF. The full variable domain, with the rest looked up from reference TRBV28 and TRBJ2-5, is DVKVTQSSRYLVKRTGEKVFLECVQDMDHENMFWYRQDPGLGLRLIYFSYDVKMKEKGDIPEGYSVSREKKERFSLILESASTNQTSMYLCASTLGGTGLRETQYFGPGTRLLVL.

This clone was counted a single time. This rearrangement joins TRBV5-1 to TRBJ2-7; tentatively, D is TRBD1 (6 bases). Trimming took 7 bases from V and 2 from J, leaving 16 bases between them. The CDR3 loop spans 14 amino acids. Germline-derived CDR1 and CDR2 are SGHRS and YFSETQ. For the CDR3, the DNA is TGCGCCAGCCCCGCCCAGGGGTCAACCTACGAGCAGTACTTC. Its protein is CASPAQGSTYEQYF.

This rearrangement joins TRBV3-1 (or the pseudogene TRBV3-2) to TRBJ2-7; TRBD1 might be the D (6 bases). The CDR3 has 14 amino acids. Germline V CDR1 and CDR2: LGHDT, YNNKEL (reference sequence). The V end was cut by 6 bases, the J end by 2 bases, with 14 bases between. Here the CDR3 reads CASRSGQIPYEQYF. CDR3 DNA sequence: TGTGCCAGCAGATCCGGACAGATTCCCTACGAGCAGTACTTC.

The chain has TRBV7-2 and TRBJ2-5; TRBD2 might be the D (6 bases). The germline V gene has CDR1 SGHTA and CDR2 FQGNSA. The CDR3 spans 14 residues. V was trimmed by 2 bases and J by 7 bases, leaving 14 bases between them. CDR3 DNA: TGTGCCAGCAGCTTAATGGGGCCCGGGGGGACCCAGTACTTC. Protein product: CASSLMGPGGTQYF.

This clone turned up a few times. This chain links TRBV4-2 with TRBJ2-7; weak D call: TRBD1 (5 bases). Trimming shortened V by 0 bases and J by 6 bases, and 15 bases separated the two germline ends. Germline V lookup: CDR1 LGHNA, CDR2 YNFKEQ. This CDR3 comprises 15 residues. The chain's CDR3 is CASSQDPIGVFEQYF. The CDR3 DNA follows: TGTGCCAGCAGCCAAGATCCCATAGGGGTCTTCGAGCAGTACTTC.

This sequence joins TRBV5-1 and TRBJ1-4; 9 bases match TRBD1. The CDR3 is made up of 17 amino acids. The V segment lost 1 base and the J segment 7 bases; nucleotides outside the gene matches: 11. Germline V gene sequence: CDR1 SGHRS, CDR2 YFSETQ. The CDR3 DNA reads TGCGCCAGCAGCTTGTTTTCTCGTGGACAGGGGACTGAAAAACTGTTTTTT. Protein sequence: CASSLFSRGQGTEKLFF.

The V call is TRBV5-4, the J call TRBJ2-7; 14 bases match TRBD2. With V trimmed by 5 bases and J by 5 bases, 3 bases remained unmatched. The CDR3 contains 14 residues. Germline CDR1 and CDR2: SGHNT and YYREEE (reference sequence). Here the CDR3 DNA reads TGTGCCAGCAGTTCGGGACTAGCGGGAGACGAGCAGTACTTC. Translating gives CASSSGLAGDEQYF.

The V and J genes are TRBV18 and TRBJ2-7, with D unclear. This CDR3 is built from 16 residues. Germline CDR1 is KGHSH and CDR2 is LQKENI. Trimming cost V 3 bases and J 0 bases, with 15 bases left between them. The CDR3 DNA follows: TGTGCCAGCTCACCCGCCGCACCCGCTAGCTCCTACGAGCAGTACTTC. Its protein is CASSPAAPASSYEQYF.

V is TRBV6-2 or TRBV6-3 and J is TRBJ2-7; no clear D. V was clipped by 0 bases and J by 4 bases, with 10 bases between them. Germline CDR1 MNHEY, CDR2 SVGEGT. The CDR3 is 14 residues long. CDR3 protein: CASSYSIPRYEQYF. The CDR3 bases are TGTGCCAGCAGTTACTCCATTCCTAGATACGAGCAGTACTTC.

The CDR3 DNA is TGCGCCAGCAGCCAAATACAGGGGTCCGAGCAGTACTTC. Its protein product is CASSQIQGSEQYF. The rearrangement links TRBV4-3 to TRBJ2-7, with 7 bases that match TRBD1. Germline lookup yields CDR1 LGHNA and CDR2 YSLEER. The CDR3 totals 13 residues. Trimming cost V 2 bases and J 6 bases; bases outside gene matches: 4.

The CDR3 region is CASSQDRTDTQYF. In DNA form, the CDR3 reads TGTGCCAGCAGCCAAGATAGAACAGATACGCAGTATTTT. This chain joins TRBV14 and TRBJ2-3, with D uncertain. CDR1 and CDR2 (germline): SGHDN, FVKESK. Trimming removed 0 bases at V and 3 bases at J, with 4 bases between. This CDR3 region has 13 residues. The full variable domain, in which reference TRBV14 and TRBJ2-3 provide the parts outside the CDR3, is EAGVTQFPSHSVIEKGQTVTLRCDPISGHDNLYWYRRVMGKEIKFLLHFVKESKQDESGMPNNRFLAERTGGTYSTLKVQPAELEDSGVYFCASSQDRTDTQYFGPGTRLTVL.

In its sample, this clone was seen a few times. The chain has TRBV30 and TRBJ1-6; TRBD1 agrees at 7 bases. Germline CDR1 GTSNPN, CDR2 SVGIG (reference sequence). Trimming cost V 3 bases and J 9 bases; bases outside gene matches: 11. This CDR3 spans 15 amino acids. CDR3 protein: CAWRPEDRLASPLHF. The CDR3 DNA reads TGTGCCTGGAGACCAGAGGACAGGCTCGCTTCACCCCTCCACTTT.

This rearrangement joins TRBV4-2 to TRBJ2-5, with D tentatively TRBD1 (5 bases). The CDR3 runs 15 residues. CDR1 and CDR2 (germline): LGHNA, YNFKEQ. V lost 1 base and J 1 base, leaving 10 bases between the germline ends. The CDR3 DNA follows: TGTGCCAGCAGCCAAGCCGACAGCCTCCAAGAGACCCAGTACTTC. Translation: CASSQADSLQETQYF.

V is TRBV5-4 and J is TRBJ1-3; possible D gene TRBD1, 5 bases. V shed 3 bases and J shed 0 bases, with 13 bases lying between them. This CDR3 comprises 16 residues. The V gene's germline CDR1 is SGHNT and CDR2 YYREEE (reference sequence). CDR3 nucleotide sequence: TGTGCCAGCAGCTCGGGAGGGGCTGGCTCTGGAAACACCATATATTTT. Encoded protein: CASSSGGAGSGNTIYF.

The chain uses TRBV3-1 (or the pseudogene TRBV3-2) and TRBJ1-2; possibly TRBD1 for D (5 bases). The V end was cut by 4 bases, the J end by 0 bases, with 15 bases between. The CDR3 loop spans 16 amino acids. Germline CDR1 and CDR2: LGHDT and YNNKEL (reference sequence). This chain's CDR3 is CASSPSRGLANYGYTF. CDR3 in DNA: TGTGCCAGCAGCCCCTCGCGGGGCCTAGCTAACTATGGCTACACCTTC.

This clone was picked up one time. V gene TRBV5-1 combines with J gene TRBJ2-6; D unclear. Germline assignment: CDR1 SGHRS and CDR2 YFSETQ. The V and J ends lost 4 bases and 3 bases respectively, with 8 bases between them. CDR3 length equals 14 residues. CDR3 in DNA: TGCGCCAGCAGCCGAGGCTTTGGGGCCAACGTCCTGACTTTC. It translates to CASSRGFGANVLTF. The full variable domain, rest sourced from reference TRBV5-1 and TRBJ2-6, is KAGVTQTPRYLIKTRGQQVTLSCSPISGHRSVSWYQQTPGQGLQFLFEYFSETQRNKGNFPGRFSGRQFSNSRSEMNVSTLELGDSALYLCASSRGFGANVLTFGAGSRLTVL.

The chain couples TRBV5-1 to TRBJ2-7; TRBD1 matches 7 bases. V was clipped by 4 bases and J by 6 bases; unmatched bases: 7. Germline CDR1 SGHRS, CDR2 YFSETQ. The CDR3 runs 13 residues. The CDR3 DNA is TGCGCCAGCAGCACCACGAACAGGGGCGAGCAGTACTTC. It is translated as CASSTTNRGEQYF.

This clone appeared once. The chain couples TRBV6-5 to TRBJ2-7; TRBD1 matches 7 bases. V lost 6 bases to trimming and J lost 5 bases; unmatched junction nucleotides: 7. The CDR3 contains 13 residues. The germline CDR1 and CDR2 sequences are MNHEY and SVGAGI. CDR3 region: CASRSDRANEQYF. The DNA of the CDR3 is TGTGCCAGCAGGTCAGACAGGGCCAACGAGCAGTACTTC.

This clone has only a few counts. The chain has TRBV5-1 and TRBJ1-6, with a possible D match to TRBD1 (6 bases). V dropped 2 bases and J dropped 4 bases, with 10 bases sitting between them. The CDR3 extends over 15 amino acids. CDR1 is SGHRS and CDR2 is YFSETQ in the germline V gene. CDR3 nucleotides: TGCGCCAGCAGCTTTACCGACAGGTATAATTCACCCCTCCACTTT. It specifies CASSFTDRYNSPLHF. The full variable domain, its missing parts supplied by reference TRBV5-1 and TRBJ1-6, is KAGVTQTPRYLIKTRGQQVTLSCSPISGHRSVSWYQQTPGQGLQFLFEYFSETQRNKGNFPGRFSGRQFSNSRSEMNVSTLELGDSALYLCASSFTDRYNSPLHFGNGTRLTVT.

This clone has only one observation. Sequence at one end of the junction differs from germline and may be a read error. The chain carries TRBV2 and TRBJ2-7; TRBD1 agrees at 7 bases. The germline gives CDR1 SNHLY, CDR2 FYNNEI. This CDR3 comprises 14 residues. The CDR3 region has the DNA TGTGCCAGCAGCGAAGCCCTGACAGGGTTCGAGCAGTACTTC. Encoded protein: CASSEALTGFEQYF.

The CDR3 bases are TGTGCCAGCAGCCAGCCGGGACAGAATAATGAAAAACTGTTTTTT. It translates to CASSQPGQNNEKLFF. This rearrangement joins TRBV4-2 to TRBJ1-4, with 7 bases matching TRBD1. The CDR3 covers 15 residues. The V and J ends lost 3 bases and 4 bases, in that order; junction bases with no gene match: 5. Germline CDR1 is LGHNA and CDR2 is YNFKEQ.

This chain joins TRBV28 and TRBJ1-4; D perhaps matches TRBD1 (5 bases). The CDR3 is made up of 12 amino acids. V was clipped by 8 bases and J by 7 bases, with 11 bases between them. CDR1 is MDHEN and CDR2 is SYDVKM in the germline V gene. In DNA, the CDR3 is TGTGCCAGCGGAGGGGAAGGTGAAAAACTGTTTTTT. Residues: CASGGEGEKLFF.

The chain is built from TRBV5-5 and TRBJ2-7; 9 nucleotides line up with TRBD1. This CDR3 comprises 15 residues. Germline V CDR1 and CDR2: SGHKS, YYEKEE (reference sequence). Trimming at V came to 4 bases and at J to 0 bases, leaving 5 bases not matched to a gene. CDR3 amino acids: CASSPTGGASYEQYF. The CDR3, as DNA: TGTGCCAGCAGCCCGACAGGGGGTGCCTCCTACGAGCAGTACTTC. Full variable domain (outside the CDR3, taken from reference TRBV5-5 and TRBJ2-7): DAGVTQSPTHLIKTRGQQVTLRCSPISGHKSVSWYQQVLGQGPQFIFQYYEKEERGRGNFPDRFSARQFPNYSSELNVNALLLGDSALYLCASSPTGGASYEQYFGPGTRLTVT.